These 23 T cell receptor beta chains originate from one sample sequenced in a study of blood T cells in healthy people across ages. Then a second PCR, running roughly 7 to 11 cycles, was carried out with a sample-barcoded 5' primer and a J-beta primer mix. TCRdb called the 5' RACE reads again in MiXCR, with one record for every CDR3 protein. The data show hundreds of thousands of distinct CDR3 sequences, with 20% to 25% seen just once and approximately 20% held by the top ten. The sequenced material came from blood. The receptors here all came from a man aged 70 or older in good health.

The chain has TRBV15 and TRBJ1-1; D unclear. Germline CDR1 and CDR2: LNHNV and YYDKDF (reference sequence). Trimming pared 3 bases from V and 6 bases from J, leaving 14 bases between. The CDR3 runs 14 residues. CDR3 DNA: TGTGCCACCAGCAGTCGGCCCCTATCCCCTGAAGCTTTCTTT. Translated: CATSSRPLSPEAFF.

This clonotype was seen once. CDR3 sequence: CASIGTVQETQYF. The CDR3 region has the DNA TGTGCCAGCATCGGGACGGTACAAGAGACCCAGTACTTC. The gene calls are TRBV6-7 and TRBJ2-5; D might be TRBD1 or TRBD2, each matching 5 bases. TRBV6-7 is recorded as an ORF, its role being uncertain. V lost 7 bases and J 2 bases, leaving 11 bases between the germline ends. The CDR3 has 13 amino acids.

The V call is TRBV24-1, the J call TRBJ2-1, with a tentative D call TRBD1 (7 bases). In germline, CDR1 is KGHDR, CDR2 SFDVKD. The V end lost 7 bases, the J end lost 9 bases, and 15 bases lay between the germline ends. This CDR3 has 13 amino acids. The CDR3 reads CATRGTAGGEQFF. Written as DNA, the CDR3 is TGTGCCACCAGAGGGACAGCCGGGGGTGAGCAGTTCTTC.

The chain employs TRBV20-1 and TRBJ1-4, with 7 positions matching TRBD1. V lost 2 bases, J lost 5 bases, and 14 bases stayed unmatched. Germline loops: CDR1 DFQATT, CDR2 SNEGSKA (reference sequence). The CDR3 extends over 17 amino acids. The CDR3 spells CSARYKKGGGENEKLFF. The CDR3 DNA sequence: TGCAGTGCTAGATACAAAAAGGGAGGGGGCGAGAATGAAAAACTGTTTTTT.

This clonotype was seen a few times. The chain couples TRBV20-1 to TRBJ2-6, with a tentative D call TRBD1 (6 bases). This CDR3 is 17 amino acids long. The germline V gene has CDR1 DFQATT and CDR2 SNEGSKA (reference sequence). The V end was cut by 6 bases, the J end by 0 bases, with 18 bases between. The CDR3 DNA reads as TGCAGTGCGGGAGAGGGTGGACAGAGCTCTGGGGCCAACGTCCTGACTTTC. Translation: CSAGEGGQSSGANVLTF.

This clonotype was recorded many times. The chain couples TRBV7-9 to TRBJ2-3; D is ambiguous. The V and J ends lost 2 bases and 2 bases respectively, with 17 bases between them. This CDR3 comprises 17 residues. Germline lookup yields CDR1 SEHNR and CDR2 FQNEAQ (reference sequence). This CDR3 reads CASSLIVAQPYTDTQYF. CDR3 sequence (DNA): TGTGCCAGCAGCTTAATTGTGGCACAGCCCTACACAGATACGCAGTATTTT.

The rearrangement joins TRBV27 to TRBJ1-5; 9 bases match TRBD1. Germline V gene sequence: CDR1 MNHEY, CDR2 SMNVEV (reference sequence). This CDR3 has 15 residues. Losses at the gene ends were 8 bases for V and 7 bases for J; bases not matched to a gene: 12. CDR3 in amino acids: CASRVGQGFGQPQHF. In nucleotides, the CDR3 is TGTGCCAGCCGGGTGGGACAGGGTTTTGGGCAGCCCCAGCATTTT.

The chain joins TRBV6-2 or TRBV6-3 to TRBJ2-7; no definite D call. The V gene lost 2 bases and the J gene lost 2 bases, with 16 bases spanning the gap. Germline CDR1 and CDR2: MNHEY and SVGEGT. CDR3 length: 16 residues. CDR3 region: CASSYHAARSAYEQYV. The CDR3 nucleotides read TGTGCCAGCAGTTACCACGCTGCGAGAAGCGCCTACGAGCAGTACGTC.

This clonotype came up many times. The chain carries TRBV20-1 and TRBJ2-1; D remains ambiguous. Trimming pared 2 bases from V and 6 bases from J, leaving 17 bases between. Germline CDR1 DFQATT, CDR2 SNEGSKA (reference sequence). This CDR3 contains 15 residues. The DNA for the CDR3 is TGCAGTGCTAGATCAGTCAATGCGTTCGGCAATGAGCAGTTCTTC. This translates into CSARSVNAFGNEQFF.

This chain's CDR3 is CASSFTGDTIYF. In DNA, the CDR3 is TGTGCCAGCAGTTTCACTGGCGACACCATATATTTT. The chain couples TRBV12-3 or TRBV12-4 to TRBJ1-3; D gene ambiguous. This CDR3 spans 12 amino acids. V was clipped by 3 bases and J by 8 bases, with 8 bases between them.

The J gene is TRBJ2-5, the V gene TRBV20-1; 8 bases are a match to TRBD2. The CDR3 extends over 14 amino acids. Unmatched junction bases numbered 9, after V lost 6 bases and J lost 3 bases. The germline CDR1 and CDR2 sequences are DFQATT and SNEGSKA (reference sequence). CDR3 nucleotides: TGCAGTGCAGTGTTAGCGGGGATTAAAGAGACCCAGTACTTC. This gives the protein CSAVLAGIKETQYF.

V usage is TRBV3-1 and J usage is TRBJ2-1; tentative D call: TRBD2 (6 bases). Per the germline V gene, CDR1 is LGHDT and CDR2 is YNNKEL (reference sequence). The CDR3 contains 15 residues. The V and J ends lost 4 bases and 5 bases respectively, with 15 bases between them. The CDR3 coding sequence is TGTGCCAGCAGCCTGAGCCTCGGGGGACACAATGAGCAGTTCTTC. The encoded protein is CASSLSLGGHNEQFF.

This clonotype was observed a handful of times. The rearrangement uses TRBV3-1 and TRBJ1-4; 7 nucleotides line up with TRBD1. The germline CDR1 and CDR2 sequences are LGHDT and YNNKEL (reference sequence). This CDR3 contains 15 residues. Unmatched junction bases numbered 4, after V lost 2 bases and J lost 4 bases. CDR3 DNA sequence: TGTGCCAGCAGCCAACGTGGGACAGTTAATGAAAAACTGTTTTTT. The encoded protein is CASSQRGTVNEKLFF.

This clonotype was counted ten times or more. The CDR3 loop is CASGLGLVSDNEQFF. CDR3 sequence (DNA): TGTGCTAGTGGACTCGGATTAGTGTCGGACAATGAGCAGTTCTTC. This chain uses TRBV12-5 with TRBJ2-1; D is unclear. The CDR3 extends over 15 amino acids. Germline V gene sequence: CDR1 LGHNT, CDR2 FRNRAP. V lost 6 bases and J lost 5, with 17 bases in between.

V and J are TRBV5-1 and TRBJ1-3; D perhaps matches TRBD1 (6 bases). Germline V gene lookup returns CDR1 SGHRS and CDR2 YFSETQ. The V gene lost 0 bases and the J gene lost 7 bases, with 11 bases spanning the gap. The CDR3 loop spans 14 amino acids. Here the CDR3 DNA reads TGCGCCAGCAGCTTGGAACCGGGGGCGAACACCATATATTTT. Its translation: CASSLEPGANTIYF. The variable domain in full, completed from reference TRBV5-1 and TRBJ1-3, reads KAGVTQTPRYLIKTRGQQVTLSCSPISGHRSVSWYQQTPGQGLQFLFEYFSETQRNKGNFPGRFSGRQFSNSRSEMNVSTLELGDSALYLCASSLEPGANTIYFGEGSWLTVV.

This clonotype was seen more than once but under ten times. The genes are TRBV11-2 and TRBJ2-5; D uncertain. The germline V gene has CDR1 SGHAT and CDR2 FQNNGV. V lost 3 bases and J lost 1, with 6 bases in between. This CDR3 contains 13 residues. The chain's CDR3 is CASSFAIQETQYF. The DNA for the CDR3 is TGTGCCAGCAGCTTCGCCATCCAAGAGACCCAGTACTTC.

The chain is built from TRBV20-1 and TRBJ1-5; D is uncertain. The length of the CDR3 is 13 residues. V shed 3 bases and J shed 6 bases, with 12 bases lying between them. CDR1 is DFQATT and CDR2 is SNEGSKA in the germline V gene (reference sequence). In DNA, the CDR3 is TGCAGTGCTAGTGGGCAGCTTGGTCAGCCCCAGCATTTT. Translation gives CSASGQLGQPQHF.

This clonotype has just a few counts. The chain joins TRBV3-1 to TRBJ2-1; 7 bases line up with TRBD1. V gave up 1 base and J gave up 7 bases; unmatched junction bases: 7. CDR3 length: 15 amino acids. Looked up from germline, CDR1 is LGHDT and CDR2 is YNNKEL (reference sequence). CDR3 protein: CASSQAGRGINEQFF. CDR3 in DNA: TGTGCCAGCAGCCAAGCCGGCAGGGGGATTAATGAGCAGTTCTTC.

V and J are TRBV7-9 and TRBJ2-1; D gene unclear. The CDR3 spans 15 residues. Trimming removed 3 bases at V and 4 bases at J, with 13 bases between. Germline V gene sequence: CDR1 SEHNR, CDR2 FQNEAQ (reference sequence). For the CDR3, the DNA is TGTGCCAGCAGCTTGGCGATAGTTGCATACAATGAGCAGTTCTTC. The encoded protein is CASSLAIVAYNEQFF.

This clonotype was detected a few times. The V call is TRBV9, the J call TRBJ1-2, with 12 bases fitting TRBD1. The germline V gene has CDR1 SGDLS and CDR2 YYNGEE. The CDR3 sequence is 15 residues long. V dropped 4 bases and J dropped 6; count of bases not matched to a gene: 7. CDR3 DNA: TGTGCCAGCAGCACAGTAGGGACAGGGGGCAATGGCTACACCTTC. Protein sequence: CASSTVGTGGNGYTF.

This clonotype was seen a handful of times. The chain has TRBV19 and TRBJ1-1; the match to TRBD1 covers 8 bases. Germline CDR1 is LNHDA and CDR2 is SQIVND (reference sequence). With 6 bases clipped from V and 1 base from J, the junction kept 4 bases outside the gene matches. The CDR3 runs 14 residues. As DNA, the CDR3 is TGTGCCAGTAGGGACAGGGCCGCGAACACTGAAGCTTTCTTT. Protein product: CASRDRAANTEAFF.

Regarding this clonotype: No conserved phenylalanine or tryptophan ends this CDR3, so it is likely a read error. This chain links TRBV20-1 with TRBJ1-1; D remains ambiguous. V dropped 3 bases and J dropped 1 base, with 9 bases sitting between them. This CDR3 region has 13 residues. Germline values: CDR1 DFQATT, CDR2 SNEGSKA (reference sequence). The CDR3 DNA is TGCAGTGCTAGCTACACACCGAACACTGAAGCTTTCCTT. Amino acids: CSASYTPNTEAFL.

This clonotype came up a few times. This sequence joins TRBV6-2 or TRBV6-3 and TRBJ1-2; D unclear. Germline assignment: CDR1 MNHEY and CDR2 SVGEGT. Trimming cost V 10 bases and J 5 bases, with 11 bases left between them. This CDR3 contains 11 residues. CDR3 nucleotide sequence: TGTGCCACCGACTCGGGATATGGCTACACCTTC. It yields the protein CATDSGYGYTF.